The clone carrying this T cell receptor (beta chain) was detected once. The data are from a study of blood T cell repertoires in COVID-19. Study details: The origin of the acute and convalescent COVID-19 samples was the United States, Italy and Spain.

Produced via immunoSEQ multiplex PCR; TCRdb's table is partial and in-frame only. The sample yields about 40,000 clones, roughly 80% seen once. The V gene's germline CDR1 is MNHEY and CDR2 SVGAGI. The ends lost 6 bases at V and 6 bases at J; junction bases unmatched: 12. CDR3 size: 15 residues. This clonotype was obtained from an older woman with acute or convalescent COVID-19. The sequenced material came from peripheral blood. This rearrangement joins TRBV6-5 to TRBJ1-2; 8 positions match TRBD1. The CDR3 region is CASRDRAVDWNGYTF. The CDR3, as DNA: TGTGCCAGCAGGGACAGGGCGGTAGACTGGAATGGCTACACCTTC.